Here is one T cell receptor (beta chain) with its context. Its specificity is not known. The CDR3 contains 15 residues. Germline V lookup: CDR1 LNHNV, CDR2 YYDKDF (reference sequence). With V trimmed by 3 bases and J by 0 bases, 4 bases remained unmatched. This PCR relied on a set of 60 Vbeta primers and 13 Jbeta primers. Sequencing was performed with immunoSEQ multiplex PCR; in TCRdb, only in-frame clones are kept and a portion is missing. The listing contains about 130,000 clones. The entry originates in a study of cytomegalovirus exposure and HLA in healthy donors. Study-level results: Most CMV-associated TCR beta chains appeared HLA-restricted in a later analysis. Clonal expansion, a later analysis showed, was greater in HLA-associated TCR beta chains than in equally common others. Later analysis demonstrated an association between a missense DCLRE1C variant and TCR beta V- and J-gene trimming.

What was sequenced was PBMCs. The source of this sequence is a woman between 40 and 55 years old in good health and CMV-seropositive. The chain recombines TRBV15 with TRBJ1-1; 7 bases are a match to TRBD1. The CDR3 sequence: CATSRPGQLNTEAFF. In DNA form, the CDR3 reads TGTGCCACCAGCAGGCCGGGACAGCTGAACACTGAAGCTTTCTTT.